The sample holds a few counts of the clone carrying this TCR beta chain. The data originate from a study of blood T cell repertoires in COVID-19. Study background: The United States, Italy and Spain were the sources of the acute and convalescent COVID-19 samples. T cells, B-cell-depleted T cells, or PBMCs provided the cDNA or gDNA that served as material.

Self-reported history from a screening survey and questionnaire set each donor's cohort. Original handling: Nucleated cell counts were estimated from reference gene primer amplification. TCRdb keeps only in-frame clones here, not all; method: immunoSEQ multiplex PCR. V, J and clone size are those of that table, while D and trimming were read from the DNA. The table lists about 170,000 clones, roughly 85% of them singletons. CDR1 and CDR2 from the germline V gene are SGHAT and FQDESV (reference sequence). Deletions cut 1 base from V and 3 bases from J, with 7 bases between. CDR3 length: 13 residues. The chain has TRBV11-1 and TRBJ2-7; D uncertain. Sample: PBMCs or T cells enriched from blood (not recorded which). This sequence originates from a woman in her sixties or seventies in a cohort exposed to, infected with or recovered from COVID-19 (not recorded which). CDR3: CASSLGPDYEQYF. CDR3 DNA sequence: TGTGCCAGCAGCTTAGGCCCAGACTACGAGCAGTACTTC.